Reported below is one TCR beta chain. The record originates from a study of T cell changes during pregnancy in multiple sclerosis. TCRdb's table, derived via immunoSEQ multiplex PCR, lists solely in-frame clones and lacks some. The sample includes tens of thousands of clones, almost 95% of them seen just once. V was shortened by 7 bases and J by 7 bases, with 11 bases between the two germline ends. Germline V gives CDR1 MGHRA, CDR2 YSYEKL. The CDR3 is made up of 12 amino acids. This material consisted of peripheral blood, taken in the third trimester of pregnancy. V is TRBV4-1 and J is TRBJ2-1; D is unclear. The TCR originated in a female donor in good health, enrolled as a control in a pregnancy study. CDR3 residues: CASIDSRNEQFF. In DNA, the CDR3 is TGCGCCAGCATCGACTCACGGAATGAGCAGTTCTTC.